This T cell receptor (beta chain) was observed in a study of blood T cell repertoires in COVID-19. The wider study: There were acute and convalescent COVID-19 samples, and they came from the United States, Italy and Spain. Sample material is recorded as cDNA or gDNA derived from T cells, B-cell-depleted T cells, or PBMCs.

This CDR3 is 16 amino acids long. Germline CDR1 reads SGHVS; CDR2 reads FQNEAQ. The trim removed 1 base at V and 6 bases at J, leaving 9 bases unmatched. Per the study methods: Amplification from reference gene primers served as the basis for estimated nucleated cell counts. Generated by immunoSEQ multiplex PCR, the TCRdb table keeps only in-frame clones and is missing some. The V and J calls and clone size are taken from that table; D and trimming were inferred from the DNA. Of 60,000 to 85,000 clones detected, less than 90% appear once; the ten largest clones hold 3.5% to 5%. The TCR sequence derives from a middle-aged man with active COVID-19. The rearrangement joins TRBV7-8 to TRBJ2-4, with 7 bases matching TRBD2. The sample was peripheral blood. The CDR3 coding sequence is TGTGCCAGCAGCTTAGTCGGGGAGGGCCACCGAAACATTCAGTACTTC. Amino acids: CASSLVGEGHRNIQYF.